This T cell receptor (beta chain) is drawn from a study of human T cells and chemical hapten exposure. Study-wide background: 2% DPC applied to a roughly 2 cm by roughly 2 cm arm area sensitized donors. Alopecia areata, totalis or universalis affected patients who were mostly female. Slight differences in pooled library volume were the main source of varying TCR yields across samples.

Regarding this clonotype: This clone may be a read error of a much larger clone one base away.

Time point noted: patch test 3, about 24 weeks after DPC sensitization. The treatment denotes: therapeutic diphenylcyclopropenone sensitization with weekly scalp DPC. CDR1 SGHTA and CDR2 FQGNSA come from the germline V gene. The CDR3 is 14 residues long. Original processing notes: From about 20,000 to 690,000 TCRs were found per sample, with a median of about 96,000. TCRdb processed the RACE reads anew with MiXCR; each CDR3 protein has one entry. The V and J calls follow TCRdb's processing rather than the paper's. The data hold 150,000 to 200,000 distinct CDR3 sequences, with under 30% observed a single time.

Sample: whole blood, taken in connection with sensitization to the hapten diphenylcyclopropenone (DPC). V and J are TRBV7-2 and TRBJ1-1; D not certain. This clonotype was sampled from a middle-aged woman with alopecia areata. Some clones in this sample may be carry-over from other donors' samples. CDR3 sequence (DNA): TGTGCCGGCAGCTTAGCGCTGAGTAACACTGAAGCTTTCTTT. Amino acid sequence: CAGSLALSNTEAFF.